This entry lists 10 T cell receptor beta chains sequenced from one sample in a study of blood T cells in healthy people across ages. Alongside a J-beta primer mix, a sample-barcoded 5' primer served in a second PCR lasting 7 to 11 cycles. Each CDR3 protein is one row after TCRdb ran MiXCR on the 5' RACE reads. The sample consists of 800,000 to 1,300,000 distinct CDR3 sequences, roughly a quarter of them appearing once. This same sample was also taken into another study, of T cells of mothers and their children.

Sequenced material: blood. These TCRs come from a girl aged 2-10 years in good health.

This clonotype has only a few counts. The chain joins TRBV29-1 to TRBJ2-3; TRBD1 matches 7 bases. Trimming at V came to 7 bases and at J to 10 bases, leaving 5 bases not matched to a gene. In germline, CDR1 is SQVTM, CDR2 ANQGSEA. This CDR3 spans 10 amino acids. This CDR3 is CSDDRAPQYF. The CDR3, as DNA: TGCAGCGACGACAGGGCGCCGCAGTATTTT.

The rearrangement uses TRBV28 and TRBJ1-2; no reliable D call. V lost 5 bases to trimming and J lost 4 bases, with 14 bases between them. Germline CDR1 is MDHEN and CDR2 is SYDVKM. The CDR3 loop spans 14 amino acids. The CDR3 loop reads CASSLPPTTYGYTF. CDR3 nucleotide sequence: TGTGCCAGCAGTCTCCCTCCGACAACCTATGGCTACACCTTC.

This chain joins TRBV25-1 and TRBJ1-1, with D maybe TRBD1 (5 bases). Germline V gene sequence: CDR1 MGHDK, CDR2 SYGVNS. This CDR3 is built from 14 residues. Trimming took off 1 base at V and 7 bases at J, with 13 bases between the two ends. CDR3 sequence: CASSEWGGTGEAFF. The CDR3 nucleotides are TGTGCCAGCAGTGAATGGGGGGGAACGGGTGAAGCTTTCTTT.

Ten or more counts support this clonotype. V is TRBV24-1 and J is TRBJ1-4; D unresolved. Germline CDR1 is KGHDR and CDR2 is SFDVKD. CDR3 size: 15 residues. Trimming stripped 3 bases from V and 0 bases from J, with 7 bases between. Written as DNA, the CDR3 is TGTGCCACCAGTGATCCCTATGCAACTAATGAAAAACTGTTTTTT. It codes for CATSDPYATNEKLFF.

Many counts were recorded for this clonotype. V is TRBV5-1 and J is TRBJ2-6; tentatively, D is TRBD1 (6 bases). Trimming shortened V by 6 bases and J by 1 base, and 20 bases separated the two germline ends. Per the germline V gene, CDR1 is SGHRS and CDR2 is YFSETQ. The CDR3 covers 18 residues. The CDR3 region is CASKRTLGQISGANVLTF. CDR3 nucleotide sequence: TGCGCCAGCAAAAGGACGTTGGGACAAATATCTGGGGCCAACGTCCTGACTTTC.

The chain carries TRBV6-1 and TRBJ1-1, with D possibly being TRBD1 (5 bases). The germline CDR1 and CDR2 sequences are MNHNS and SASEGT. CDR3 length equals 13 residues. The V end was cut by 6 bases, the J end by 3 bases, with 11 bases between. As DNA, the CDR3 is TGTGCCAGCAGAGGAGGGACCCACACTGAAGCTTTCTTT. Protein: CASRGGTHTEAFF.

The CDR3 reads CASSEGITYGGQETQYF. DNA for the CDR3: TGTGCCAGCAGCGAGGGCATCACCTACGGGGGCCAAGAGACCCAGTACTTC. This chain connects TRBV9 to TRBJ2-5; TRBD2 might be the D (6 bases). Trimming removed 3 bases at V and 1 base at J, with 19 bases between. CDR1 and CDR2 (germline): SGDLS, YYNGEE. The length of the CDR3 is 17 residues.

About this clonotype itself: The junction shows a germline mismatch at one end, possibly a read error. The chain combines TRBV7-9 with TRBJ1-2; D may be TRBD1 (6 bases). Germline lookup yields CDR1 SEHNR and CDR2 FQNEAQ (reference sequence). The CDR3 loop spans 15 amino acids. CDR3 sequence (DNA): TGTGCCAGCAGCTTAGAATACGGGGGCAACTATGGCTACGCCTTC. It encodes CASSLEYGGNYGYAF.

The table lists this clonotype with a count of one. The V gene is TRBV29-1, the J gene TRBJ1-4; TRBD1 is a possible D gene (6 bases). Germline V gene sequence: CDR1 SQVTM, CDR2 ANQGSEA. Trimming stripped 6 bases from V and 8 bases from J, with 19 bases between. This CDR3 has 14 residues. DNA of the CDR3: TGCAGCGTAATTCCGGACAGCGAAGGGGAAAAACTGTTTTTT. Protein sequence: CSVIPDSEGEKLFF.

This clonotype was detected a few times. V and J are TRBV12-5 and TRBJ2-4; tentatively, D is TRBD1 (6 bases). Germline lookup yields CDR1 LGHNT and CDR2 FRNRAP. Trimming removed 6 bases at V and 3 bases at J, with 12 bases between. The length of the CDR3 is 14 residues. In DNA form, the CDR3 reads TGTGCTAGTGGACCCCCGGACAGCAAAAACATTCAGTACTTC. This codes for CASGPPDSKNIQYF.